Listed here are 19 T cell receptor beta chains from one sample, sequenced in a study of cytomegalovirus exposure and HLA in healthy donors. Primers: 60 Vbeta forward and 13 Jbeta reverse. Profiling relied on immunoSEQ multiplex PCR, and the TCRdb table lists in-frame clones only, not all of them. The table shows 120,000 to 150,000 clones, with approximately 9% occurring only once. Sequences were obtained from PBMCs. These receptors all come from a male donor in good health and CMV-seronegative.

A few counts support this clone. The chain links TRBV5-6 to TRBJ2-7; TRBD1 matches at 7 bases. CDR1 is SGHDT, CDR2 YYEEEE, per germline. J was trimmed by 3 bases and V by 0 bases; bases with no gene match: 6. CDR3 length: 15 amino acids. CDR3 in amino acids: CASSLEGAWGYEQYF. For the CDR3, the DNA is TGTGCCAGCAGCTTGGAGGGGGCTTGGGGCTACGAGCAGTACTTC.

The chain links TRBV7-8 to TRBJ2-7, with 9 bases lining up with TRBD1. Germline V gene data show CDR1 as SGHVS and CDR2 as FQNEAQ. The J segment lost 6 bases and the V segment lost 7 bases, leaving 10 bases of the junction unmatched. This CDR3 spans 14 amino acids. The CDR3 DNA follows: TGTGCCAGCACTAAACAGGGGGCGCACGGCGAGCAGTACTTC. It codes for CASTKQGAHGEQYF.

In this sample, this clone turned up a few times. CDR3 in DNA: TGTGCCAGCAGCGTGGGAGGGGGATCATGGTATGAAAAACTGTTTTTT. Amino acids: CASSVGGGSWYEKLFF. This chain uses TRBV28 with TRBJ1-4, with D perhaps TRBD1 (6 bases). This CDR3 is built from 16 residues. Trimming removed 6 bases at V and 6 bases at J, with 20 bases between. CDR1 MDHEN and CDR2 SYDVKM come from the germline V gene.

There are a few counts of this clone. The chain links TRBV19 to TRBJ1-2; 8 nucleotides agree with TRBD1. Germline V lookup: CDR1 LNHDA, CDR2 SQIVND (reference sequence). Germline trimming cut 2 bases from V and 3 bases from J; bases unmatched to any gene: 5. The CDR3 has 15 residues. The CDR3 here is CASSITGGPDYGYTF. The CDR3 region has the DNA TGTGCCAGTAGTATAACAGGGGGTCCGGACTATGGCTACACCTTC.

The chain has TRBV6-6 and TRBJ1-1; D ambiguous. The CDR3 sequence is 15 residues long. The V end was cut by 2 bases, the J end by 1 base, with 11 bases between. Germline V gene lookup returns CDR1 MNHNY and CDR2 SVGAGI (reference sequence). The CDR3 reads CASSYPFYKNTEAFF. For the CDR3, the DNA is TGTGCCAGCAGTTACCCCTTTTATAAGAACACTGAAGCTTTCTTT.

The chain uses TRBV4-2 and TRBJ1-1; a weak D match, TRBD1 (6 bases). Between the trimmed V and J ends, which lost 4 bases and 1 base, there was a span of 13 bases. Germline lookup yields CDR1 LGHNA and CDR2 YNFKEQ. The CDR3 loop spans 15 amino acids. DNA of the CDR3: TGTGCCAGCAGCCTCGGGGAAGGGGGGAACACTGAAGCTTTCTTT. Amino acids: CASSLGEGGNTEAFF.

The V gene is TRBV5-1, the J gene TRBJ1-1; a weak D match, TRBD1 (6 bases). The V and J ends lost 1 base and 0 bases respectively, with 10 bases between them. Germline CDR1 SGHRS, CDR2 YFSETQ. This CDR3 spans 15 amino acids. The CDR3 nucleotides read TGCGCCAGCAGCTTGCAACAGGGAATGAACACTGAAGCTTTCTTT. Its protein product is CASSLQQGMNTEAFF.

The V and J genes are TRBV28 and TRBJ1-2, with a possible D match to TRBD1 (6 bases). Trimming pared 5 bases from V and 4 bases from J, leaving 8 bases between. This CDR3 has 12 residues. In germline, CDR1 is MDHEN, CDR2 SYDVKM. CDR3 nucleotides: TGTGCCAGCAGTCCAGGGGCCTATGGCTACACCTTC. Residues: CASSPGAYGYTF.

The chain employs TRBV6-5 and TRBJ1-2; D possibly corresponds to TRBD1 (6 bases). Germline-derived CDR1 and CDR2 are MNHEY and SVGAGI. The CDR3 is 15 residues long. V was trimmed by 0 bases and J by 0 bases, leaving 8 bases between them. This chain's CDR3 is CASSYSRTANYGYTF. CDR3 bases: TGTGCCAGCAGTTACTCCCGGACAGCTAACTATGGCTACACCTTC.

The chain joins TRBV7-9 to TRBJ2-7, with a weak D call TRBD1 (6 bases). Trimming took off 1 base at V and 7 bases at J, with 17 bases between the two ends. Germline-derived CDR1 and CDR2 are SEHNR and FQNEAQ (reference sequence). The CDR3 consists of 15 residues. The CDR3 coding sequence is TGTGCCAGCAGCTTAGAAACAGGGTCCTTGGAAGAGCAGTACTTC. The encoded protein is CASSLETGSLEEQYF.

The V gene is TRBV27, the J gene TRBJ1-1; D is ambiguous. Germline values: CDR1 MNHEY, CDR2 SMNVEV (reference sequence). The CDR3 is made up of 13 amino acids. V was trimmed by 6 bases and J by 0 bases, leaving 8 bases between them. The CDR3 nucleotides read TGTGCCAGCAGACAGAGCATGAACACTGAAGCTTTCTTT. Translated: CASRQSMNTEAFF.

This clone turned up a few times. The chain links TRBV5-1 to TRBJ2-7; D remains ambiguous. Trimming removed 0 bases from V and 3 bases from J, with 7 bases in between. Germline V gene lookup returns CDR1 SGHRS and CDR2 YFSETQ. The CDR3 is 13 residues long. The CDR3 sequence: CASSLGLFYEQYF. The DNA of the CDR3 is TGCGCCAGCAGCTTGGGTCTCTTCTACGAGCAGTACTTC. Together with reference TRBV5-1 and TRBJ2-7, the CDR3 gives the full variable domain: KAGVTQTPRYLIKTRGQQVTLSCSPISGHRSVSWYQQTPGQGLQFLFEYFSETQRNKGNFPGRFSGRQFSNSRSEMNVSTLELGDSALYLCASSLGLFYEQYFGPGTRLTVT.

The J gene is TRBJ2-7, the V gene TRBV5-4; maybe TRBD1 (6 bases). The CDR3 totals 15 residues. Germline values: CDR1 SGHNT, CDR2 YYREEE (reference sequence). V was trimmed by 3 bases and J by 2 bases, leaving 15 bases between them. The CDR3 is CASSSPGHATYEQYF. CDR3 DNA: TGTGCCAGCAGCTCACCGGGACATGCGACCTACGAGCAGTACTTC.

The chain carries TRBV28 and TRBJ2-6; the D gene is possibly TRBD1 (6 bases). The V and J ends lost 3 bases and 0 bases respectively, with 18 bases between them. The CDR3 is 19 amino acids. CDR1 and CDR2 (germline): MDHEN, SYDVKM. Here the CDR3 reads CASSLSRAGATSGANVLTF. As DNA, the CDR3 is TGTGCCAGCAGTTTGTCCCGGGCAGGGGCGACCTCTGGGGCCAACGTCCTGACTTTC.

This clone has only a few counts. The chain is built from TRBV7-9 and TRBJ1-4; D is ambiguous. The ends were cut back, 0 bases at V and 3 bases at J, with 14 bases in the middle. Germline CDR1 SEHNR, CDR2 FQNEAQ (reference sequence). The CDR3 consists of 17 residues. The CDR3: CASSLARQTIANEKLFF. CDR3 coding DNA: TGTGCCAGCAGCTTAGCGAGGCAGACGATAGCTAATGAAAAACTGTTTTTT.

This clone has just a few counts. The chain couples TRBV5-1 to TRBJ2-1; D is unclear. V lost 0 bases and J lost 5, with 9 bases in between. The CDR3 has 14 amino acids. CDR1 and CDR2 from the germline V gene are SGHRS and YFSETQ. The CDR3 nucleotides are TGCGCCAGCAGCTTGGGGTACGGAGACAATGAGCAGTTCTTC. This translates into CASSLGYGDNEQFF.

The genes are TRBV10-3 and TRBJ2-7, with 8 bases identical to TRBD1. Germline loops: CDR1 ENHRY, CDR2 SYGVKD. The CDR3 sequence is 12 residues long. After removal of 10 bases from V and 7 bases from J, the junction contained 9 bases not matched to a gene. CDR3 sequence: CANQDREGEQYF. CDR3 sequence (DNA): TGTGCCAACCAGGACAGGGAAGGGGAGCAGTACTTC.

This clone was detected only a few times. J is TRBJ2-7 and V is TRBV27; 7 nucleotides agree with TRBD1. The germline CDR1 and CDR2 sequences are MNHEY and SMNVEV (reference sequence). The V and J ends lost 5 bases and 1 base, in that order; junction bases with no gene match: 8. The CDR3 runs 15 residues. The DNA for the CDR3 is TGTGCCAGCAGTCCCCGGACAGGTCTGTCCTACGAGCAGTACTTC. It codes for CASSPRTGLSYEQYF.

The chain joins TRBV19 to TRBJ1-5; TRBD1 is a possible D gene (5 bases). Looked up from germline, CDR1 is LNHDA and CDR2 is SQIVND (reference sequence). The CDR3 is 15 residues long. V was cut by 0 bases and J by 7 bases, with 13 bases left in between. The chain's CDR3 is CASSIEGRGGQPQHF. CDR3 sequence (DNA): TGTGCCAGTAGTATAGAGGGGCGGGGTGGACAGCCCCAGCATTTT.